This T cell receptor beta chain was documented in a study of blood T cell repertoires in COVID-19. The overall study: Specimens from acute and convalescent COVID-19 originated in the United States, Italy and Spain. T cells, B-cell-depleted T cells, or PBMCs provided the cDNA or gDNA that served as material.

J gave up 6 bases and V 5 bases, and 10 bases lay outside the gene matches. The germline gives CDR1 SGHTA, CDR2 FQGNSA. The CDR3 is made up of 17 amino acids. Study processing details: The authors estimated nucleated cell counts from reference gene primer amplification. The table came from immunoSEQ multiplex PCR; TCRdb's copy has only in-frame clones and leaves some out. V, J and clone size were drawn from that table, and D and trimming were deduced from the DNA. The sample carries over 60,000 clones, 89% recorded once. The receptor was isolated from a woman between 50 and 59 years old with active COVID-19. The chain has TRBV7-2 and TRBJ2-3; the match to TRBD2 covers 14 bases. The specimen was peripheral blood. The CDR3: CASSPTRLAGGGDTQYF. The CDR3 DNA reads TGTGCCAGCAGCCCGACCCGACTAGCGGGAGGGGGGGATACGCAGTATTTT.